The source of this TCR beta chain is a study of cytomegalovirus exposure and HLA in healthy donors. Overall study results and limits: 87-base-pair reads could not separate some V segments, including TRBV6-2 and TRBV6-3. A missense DCLRE1C variant was associated with V- and J-gene trimming of TCR beta chains in a later analysis, and an independent cohort replicated the association.

PCR amplification relied on 60 Vbeta primers (plus 13 Jbeta primers). Profiled with immunoSEQ multiplex PCR; TCRdb holds only in-frame clones, not every one. The sample has 65,000 to 85,000 clones; 65% to 70% are singletons. With 5 bases clipped from V and 5 bases from J, the junction kept 11 bases outside the gene matches. The CDR3 loop spans 15 amino acids. Germline CDR1 reads SEHNR; CDR2 reads FQNEAQ (reference sequence). Details on this clone: The antigen is not known.

Sequenced: PBMCs. The genes are TRBV7-9 and TRBJ2-5; 7 bases fit TRBD1. The TCR was taken from a woman younger than 45 in good health and CMV-seronegative. CDR3 sequence reads: CASSTGAVSRETQYF. CDR3 nucleotide sequence: TGTGCCAGCAGCACAGGGGCCGTCTCTCGGGAGACCCAGTACTTC.